The clone carrying this T cell receptor beta chain occurred a few times. Its antigen remains unidentified. Germline V gene data show CDR1 as SNHLY and CDR2 as FYNNEI. The CDR3 is 14 residues long. V was pared by 4 bases and J by 4 bases, with 7 bases of the junction left unmatched. This entry is derived from a study of cytomegalovirus exposure and HLA in healthy donors. Study-wide results and caveats: From TCR beta sequences, most subjects' HLA-A and HLA-B alleles were reportedly predicted accurately. Per a later analysis, HLA-associated TCR beta chains showed more clonal expansion than other, equally common TCR beta chains. Common viral pathogens (according to a later analysis) appeared linked to several of the most significant clusters.

Researchers ran the PCR with 60 Vbeta and 13 Jbeta primers. Clones were read by immunoSEQ multiplex PCR, and TCRdb kept only the in-frame ones, dropping some. The repertoire holds 95,000 to 110,000 clones, with about 9.4% as singletons. The sample taken for sequencing was PBMCs. J is TRBJ2-7 and V is TRBV2; 7 bases are shared with TRBD1. The TCR was taken from a man in his forties or fifties in good health and CMV-seropositive. CDR3 DNA: TGTGCCAGCAGTGGAACGACAGGGTCGTACGAGCAGTACTTC. Its translation is CASSGTTGSYEQYF.